Given below is one T cell receptor beta chain in context. The data are from a study of shared clonotypes between healthy human individuals. The CDR3 is 17 amino acids. V trimming: 0 bases; J trimming: 0 bases; junction bases outside the gene matches: 3. Looked up from germline, CDR1 is SGDLS and CDR2 is YYNGEE. Using immunoSEQ multiplex PCR, the repertoire was profiled, and TCRdb retains in-frame clones only, with some absent. The sample comprises roughly 2.2 million clones, more than 85% of which are singletons, and approximately 0.4% rests with the top ten. Input material: naive CD4+ T cells from PBMCs. As for subset: CD45RA+ positively selected. The receptor comes from a man in his late teens or twenties in good health. Some clones in this sample may be carry-over from other donors' samples. J is TRBJ2-1 and V is TRBV9; 10 positions match TRBD2. CDR3 in amino acids: CASSVGAGGSSYNEQFF. The CDR3 DNA reads TGTGCCAGCAGCGTAGGAGCGGGAGGGAGCTCCTACAATGAGCAGTTCTTC.